A single sample gave rise to the 13 T cell receptor beta chains below, sequenced in a study of blood T cell repertoires in COVID-19 (dated by TCRdb to about 2020). The receptor library was made with the immunoSEQ multiplex PCR assay. Here the immuneACCESS table is served through TCRdb, limited to in-frame sequences with V and J called. Missing clones are a known gap in these copies; in checked studies unresolved V genes cover under half, and the rest lacks a known reason. The sample contains roughly 200,000 clones, around 88% of them found a single time. Roughly 1.5% of the sample is taken by the ten largest. Material: peripheral blood. The receptors were gathered from a man aged 18 to 30 with active or convalescent COVID-19.

The chain combines TRBV3-1 (or the pseudogene TRBV3-2) with TRBJ1-5, with TRBD1 as a possible D gene (5 bases). The germline V and J ends were trimmed by 4 bases and 4 bases, with 14 bases remaining between them. CDR3 size: 15 residues. CDR1 is LGHDT, CDR2 YNNKEL, per germline (reference sequence). The CDR3: CASSRRAQGNQPQHF. The DNA for the CDR3 is TGTGCCAGCAGCCGGAGAGCGCAGGGAAATCAGCCCCAGCATTTT.

The genes are TRBV6-2 or TRBV6-3 and TRBJ1-2; possible D gene TRBD1, 5 bases. The germline V gene encodes CDR1 MNHEY and CDR2 SVGEGT. There are 13 residues in the CDR3. The V end lost 5 bases, the J end lost 3 bases, and 10 bases lay between the germline ends. The CDR3 here is CASSRQSYYGYTF. CDR3 bases: TGTGCCAGCAGTAGACAGAGCTACTATGGCTACACCTTC.

The chain couples TRBV19 to TRBJ1-5; TRBD1 aligns across 9 bases. With V trimmed by 4 bases and J by 7 bases, 8 bases remained unmatched. The CDR3 spans 15 residues. Germline-derived CDR1 and CDR2 are LNHDA and SQIVND (reference sequence). The CDR3 DNA is TGTGCCAGTAGTACCTCCGGGACAGGGCAACAGCCCCAGCATTTT. This gives the protein CASSTSGTGQQPQHF.

V gene TRBV28 combines with J gene TRBJ1-2; no reliable D call. The CDR3 consists of 15 residues. V was trimmed by 2 bases and J by 4 bases, leaving 14 bases between them. The germline gives CDR1 MDHEN, CDR2 SYDVKM. The CDR3 DNA follows: TGTGCCAGCAGTTTAATTGGGCAGTTCCTCTATGGCTACACCTTC. The encoded protein is CASSLIGQFLYGYTF.

V gene TRBV5-4 combines with J gene TRBJ2-6; 8 bases map to TRBD1. The CDR3 is 18 residues long. The J segment lost 4 bases and the V segment lost 4 bases, leaving 13 bases of the junction unmatched. Germline V lookup: CDR1 SGHNT, CDR2 YYREEE (reference sequence). The CDR3 here is CASSLGQGGRSGANVLTF. For the CDR3, the DNA is TGTGCCAGCAGCCTAGGACAGGGAGGTCGTTCGGGGGCCAACGTCCTGACTTTC.

This rearrangement joins TRBV6-6 to TRBJ2-7; perhaps TRBD2 as D (6 bases). Trimming stripped 6 bases from V and 2 bases from J, with 17 bases between. The length of the CDR3 is 15 residues. Per the germline V gene, CDR1 is MNHNY and CDR2 is SVGAGI (reference sequence). This CDR3 reads CASRQRTNLPYEQYF. The CDR3 DNA sequence: TGTGCCAGCAGACAACGGACTAATCTACCCTACGAGCAGTACTTC.

The V call is TRBV28, the J call TRBJ2-7; 12 bases line up with TRBD2. Germline V gene data show CDR1 as MDHEN and CDR2 as SYDVKM. The CDR3 contains 15 residues. V was clipped by 5 bases and J by 3 bases; unmatched bases: 5. The CDR3 DNA sequence: TGTGCCAGCAGTGCAACGGGACTAGCGGGCTACGAGCAGTACTTC. It is translated as CASSATGLAGYEQYF.

This clone was seen a handful of times. This chain connects TRBV4-1 to TRBJ1-5; D gene uncertain. CDR3 size: 15 residues. V was cut by 0 bases and J by 7 bases, with 13 bases left in between. The germline gives CDR1 MGHRA, CDR2 YSYEKL. This chain's CDR3 is CASSQEHRPLQPQHF. The CDR3 nucleotides read TGCGCCAGCAGCCAAGAACACCGCCCCTTGCAGCCCCAGCATTTT.

The chain joins TRBV5-4 to TRBJ1-2, with unresolved D. With 1 base removed from V and 4 bases from J, the gap between germline ends came to 14 bases. The CDR3 runs 15 residues. Germline V lookup: CDR1 SGHNT, CDR2 YYREEE (reference sequence). CDR3 residues: CASSLSGRLGYGYTF. CDR3 coding DNA: TGTGCCAGCAGCTTGAGCGGCCGTTTGGGCTATGGCTACACCTTC.

The chain employs TRBV6-5 and TRBJ2-2; 7 bases are a match to TRBD1. Germline values: CDR1 MNHEY, CDR2 SVGAGI. This CDR3 comprises 14 residues. V dropped 7 bases and J dropped 4; count of bases not matched to a gene: 6. The CDR3 spells CASKGSGGTGELFF. CDR3 nucleotides: TGTGCCAGCAAAGGGTCAGGGGGCACCGGGGAGCTGTTTTTT.

The V call is TRBV3-1 (or the pseudogene TRBV3-2), the J call TRBJ1-1; maybe TRBD1 (5 bases). Trimming shortened V by 6 bases and J by 5 bases, and 19 bases separated the two germline ends. Looked up from germline, CDR1 is LGHDT and CDR2 is YNNKEL (reference sequence). The CDR3 covers 15 residues. This CDR3 is CASRPTYRSATEAFF. The CDR3 DNA sequence: TGTGCCAGCAGACCCACGTACAGGAGCGCTACTGAAGCTTTCTTT.

This rearrangement joins TRBV27 to TRBJ1-5; 9 nucleotides agree with TRBD1. Per germline, CDR1 MNHEY and CDR2 SMNVEV (reference sequence). V lost 5 bases to trimming and J lost 1 base; unmatched junction nucleotides: 12. The CDR3 runs to 18 residues. The CDR3 loop is CASSPGTGSGLSNQPQHF. In DNA form, the CDR3 reads TGTGCCAGCAGTCCCGGGACAGGGTCCGGGTTGAGCAATCAGCCCCAGCATTTT.

The chain has TRBV28 and TRBJ2-7, with TRBD1 matching over 8 bases. This CDR3 spans 15 amino acids. The V segment lost 3 bases and the J segment 3 bases; nucleotides outside the gene matches: 7. Germline V gene data show CDR1 as MDHEN and CDR2 as SYDVKM. The CDR3 region has the DNA TGTGCCAGCAGTTTGCCCACCGGGACAGGCTACGAGCAGTACTTC. Its translation: CASSLPTGTGYEQYF.